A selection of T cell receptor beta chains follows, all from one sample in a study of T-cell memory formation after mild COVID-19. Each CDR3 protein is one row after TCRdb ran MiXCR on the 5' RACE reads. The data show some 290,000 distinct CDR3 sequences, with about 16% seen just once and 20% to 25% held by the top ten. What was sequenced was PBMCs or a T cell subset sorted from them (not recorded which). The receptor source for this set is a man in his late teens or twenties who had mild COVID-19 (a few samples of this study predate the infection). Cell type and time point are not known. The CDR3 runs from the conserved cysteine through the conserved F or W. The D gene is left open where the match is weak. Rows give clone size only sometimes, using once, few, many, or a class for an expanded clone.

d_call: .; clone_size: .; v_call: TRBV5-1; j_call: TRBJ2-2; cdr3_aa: CASSWDPGELFF; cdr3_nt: TGCGCCAGCAGCTGGGACCCCGGGGAGCTGTTTTTT
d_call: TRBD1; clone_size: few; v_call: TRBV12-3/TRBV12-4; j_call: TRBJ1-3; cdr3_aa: CASSGQGLGSGNTIYF; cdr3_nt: TGTGCCAGCAGTGGACAGGGGTTGGGCTCTGGAAACACCATATATTTT
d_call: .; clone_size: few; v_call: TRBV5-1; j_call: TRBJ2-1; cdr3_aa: CASSLDGHLSSYNEQFF; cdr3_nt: TGCGCCAGCAGCTTGGACGGGCACTTGAGCTCCTACAATGAGCAGTTCTTC
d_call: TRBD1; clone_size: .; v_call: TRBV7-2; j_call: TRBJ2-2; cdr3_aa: CASSWDRNTGELFF; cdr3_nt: TGTGCCAGCAGCTGGGACAGGAACACCGGGGAGCTGTTTTTT
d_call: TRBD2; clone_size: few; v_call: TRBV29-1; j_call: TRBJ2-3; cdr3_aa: CSASGTRPTDTQYF; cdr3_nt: TGCAGCGCTTCCGGGACTAGACCTACAGATACGCAGTATTTT
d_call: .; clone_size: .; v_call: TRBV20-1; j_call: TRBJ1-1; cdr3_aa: CSASWWAEAFF; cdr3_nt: TGCAGTGCTAGTTGGTGGGCTGAAGCTTTCTTT
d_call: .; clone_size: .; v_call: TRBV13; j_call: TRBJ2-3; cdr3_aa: CASSLGARSRDTQYF; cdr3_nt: TGTGCCAGCAGCTTAGGCGCCAGGAGCAGGGATACGCAGTATTTT
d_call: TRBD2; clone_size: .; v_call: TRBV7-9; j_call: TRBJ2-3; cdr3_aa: CASSLGGRVTDTQYF; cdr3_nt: TGTGCCAGCAGCTTAGGAGGGAGGGTCACAGATACGCAGTATTTT
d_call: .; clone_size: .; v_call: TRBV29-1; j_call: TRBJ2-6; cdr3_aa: CSVEWRGPSGANVLTF; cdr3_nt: TGCAGCGTTGAATGGCGGGGACCCTCTGGGGCCAACGTCCTGACTTTC
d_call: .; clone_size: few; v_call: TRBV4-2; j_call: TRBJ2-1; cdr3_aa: CASSQGATWQFF; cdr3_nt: TGTGCCAGCAGCCAAGGGGCCACGTGGCAGTTCTTC
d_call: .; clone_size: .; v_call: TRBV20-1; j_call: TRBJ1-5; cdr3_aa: CSARDEGQPQHF; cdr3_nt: TGCAGTGCTAGAGATGAGGGTCAGCCCCAGCATTTT
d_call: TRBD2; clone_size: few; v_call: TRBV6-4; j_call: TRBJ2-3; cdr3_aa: CASSDSSGGATDTQYF; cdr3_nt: TGTGCCAGCAGTGACTCTAGCGGGGGGGCCACAGATACGCAGTATTTT
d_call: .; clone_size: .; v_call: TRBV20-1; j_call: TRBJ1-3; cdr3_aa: CSARVITGAGNTIYF; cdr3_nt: TGCAGTGCTAGAGTTATCACAGGAGCTGGAAACACCATATATTTT
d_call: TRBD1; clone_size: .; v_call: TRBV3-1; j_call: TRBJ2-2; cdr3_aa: CASSKAKTGTGELFF; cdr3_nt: TGTGCCAGCAGCAAAGCTAAGACAGGGACCGGGGAGCTGTTTTTT
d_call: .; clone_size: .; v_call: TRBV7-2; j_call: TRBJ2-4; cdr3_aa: CASSPHPNNIQYF; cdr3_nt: TGTGCCAGCAGCCCACATCCTAACAACATTCAGTACTTC
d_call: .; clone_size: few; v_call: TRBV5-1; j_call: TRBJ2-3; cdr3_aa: CASSLASGFSDTQYF; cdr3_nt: TGCGCCAGCAGCTTGGCCAGCGGGTTTTCAGATACGCAGTATTTT
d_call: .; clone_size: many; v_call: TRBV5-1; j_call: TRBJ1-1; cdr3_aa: CASSPWGGNTEAFF; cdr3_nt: TGCGCCAGCAGCCCCTGGGGGGGCAACACTGAAGCTTTCTTT
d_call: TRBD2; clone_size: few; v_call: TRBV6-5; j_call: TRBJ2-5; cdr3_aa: CASSYPKLAGVPREETQYF; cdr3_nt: TGTGCCAGCAGTTATCCCAAACTAGCGGGGGTCCCAAGGGAAGAGACCCAGTACTTC
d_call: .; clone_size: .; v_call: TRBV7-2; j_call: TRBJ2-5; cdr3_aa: CASRSAGGRETQYF; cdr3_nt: TGTGCCAGCAGGTCCGCCGGGGGTCGCGAGACCCAGTACTTC